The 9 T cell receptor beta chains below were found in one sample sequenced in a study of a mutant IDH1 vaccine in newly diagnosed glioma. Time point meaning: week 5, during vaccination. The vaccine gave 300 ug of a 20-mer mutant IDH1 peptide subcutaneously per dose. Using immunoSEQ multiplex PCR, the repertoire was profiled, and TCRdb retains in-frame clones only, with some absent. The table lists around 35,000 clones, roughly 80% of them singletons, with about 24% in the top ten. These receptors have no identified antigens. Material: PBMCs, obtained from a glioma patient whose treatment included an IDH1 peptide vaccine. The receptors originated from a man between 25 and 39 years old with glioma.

The CDR3 loop reads CAWSPAVPEGYGYTF. The DNA for the CDR3 is TGTGCCTGGAGTCCCGCGGTGCCCGAGGGCTATGGCTACACCTTC. The genes are TRBV30 and TRBJ1-2; no definite D call. The germline gives CDR1 GTSNPN, CDR2 SVGIG (reference sequence). The V end lost 2 bases, the J end lost 4 bases, and 17 bases lay between the germline ends. This CDR3 spans 15 amino acids.

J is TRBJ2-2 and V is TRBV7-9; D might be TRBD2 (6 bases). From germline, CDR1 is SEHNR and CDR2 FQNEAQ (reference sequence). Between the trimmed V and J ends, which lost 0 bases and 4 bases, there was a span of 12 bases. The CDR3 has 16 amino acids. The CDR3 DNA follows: TGTGCCAGCAGCTTAGCTCCGGGAGTCGTCACCGGGGAGCTGTTTTTT. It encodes CASSLAPGVVTGELFF.

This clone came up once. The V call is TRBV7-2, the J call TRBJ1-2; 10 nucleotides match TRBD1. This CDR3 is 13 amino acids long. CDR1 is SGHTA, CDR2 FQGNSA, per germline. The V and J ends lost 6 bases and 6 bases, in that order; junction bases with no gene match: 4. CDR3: CASSKGTGDGYTF. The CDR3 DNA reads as TGTGCCAGCAGTAAAGGGACAGGGGATGGCTACACCTTC.

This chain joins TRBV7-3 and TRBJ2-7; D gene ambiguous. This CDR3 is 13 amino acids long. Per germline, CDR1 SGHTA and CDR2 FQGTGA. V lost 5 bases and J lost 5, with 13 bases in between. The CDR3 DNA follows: TGTGCCAGCAGCCACCGCAGGCCCCACGAGCAGTACTTC. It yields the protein CASSHRRPHEQYF.

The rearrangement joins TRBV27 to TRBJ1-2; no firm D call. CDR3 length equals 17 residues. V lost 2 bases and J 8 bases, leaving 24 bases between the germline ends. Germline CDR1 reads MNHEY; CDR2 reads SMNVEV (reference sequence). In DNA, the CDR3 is TGTGCCAGCAGTTTAGGGGTGCAGGTTGGGGTGATGGTCGGCTACACCTTC. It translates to CASSLGVQVGVMVGYTF.

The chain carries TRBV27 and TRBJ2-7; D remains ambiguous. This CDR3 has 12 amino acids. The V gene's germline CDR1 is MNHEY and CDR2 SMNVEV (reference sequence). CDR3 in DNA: TGTGTCACTCGTAAAGGGCGTCTAGAGCAGTACTTC. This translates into CVTRKGRLEQYF.

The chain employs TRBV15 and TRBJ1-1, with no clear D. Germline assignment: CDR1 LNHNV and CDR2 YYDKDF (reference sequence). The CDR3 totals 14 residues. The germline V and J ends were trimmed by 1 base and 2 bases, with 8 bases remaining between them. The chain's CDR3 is CATSRAGYNTEAFF. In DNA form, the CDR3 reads TGTGCCACCAGCAGAGCCGGGTATAACACTGAAGCTTTCTTT.

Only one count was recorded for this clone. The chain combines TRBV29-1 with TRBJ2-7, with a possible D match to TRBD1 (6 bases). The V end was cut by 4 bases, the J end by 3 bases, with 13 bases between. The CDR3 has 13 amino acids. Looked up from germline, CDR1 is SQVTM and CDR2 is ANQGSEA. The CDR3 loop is CSVGSGQHYEQYF. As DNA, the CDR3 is TGCAGCGTTGGGAGTGGACAGCACTACGAGCAGTACTTC.

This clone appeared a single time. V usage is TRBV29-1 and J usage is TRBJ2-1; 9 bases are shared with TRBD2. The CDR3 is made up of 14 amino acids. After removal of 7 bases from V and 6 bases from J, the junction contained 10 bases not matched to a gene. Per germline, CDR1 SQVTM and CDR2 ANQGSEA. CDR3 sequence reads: CSAGISGGLNEQFF. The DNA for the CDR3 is TGCAGCGCGGGGATTAGCGGGGGTCTCAATGAGCAGTTCTTC.